Each of the 2 T cell receptor beta chains below was sequenced from the same sample in a study of Ad26.COV2.S vaccination and SARS-CoV-2 variants. Noted treatment: around 19 received Ad26.COV2.S at low or high dose, single or two shots; 5 received placebo; per-sample allocation not given. Specimens were obtained on day 63 following the first vaccine or placebo injection. Using immunoSEQ multiplex PCR, the repertoire was profiled, and TCRdb retains in-frame clones only, with some absent. Seen here are around 450,000 clones, 80% to 90% observed once, and the top ten hold over 1.5%. This specimen consisted of peripheral blood, obtained in a trial of Ad26.COV2.S vaccine versus placebo. All receptors derive from a person between 18 and 59 years old who received the Ad26.COV2.S COVID-19 vaccine or a placebo.

This chain joins TRBV11-3 and TRBJ2-1; perhaps D is TRBD1 or TRBD2 (6 bases each). The germline V gene has CDR1 SGHNT and CDR2 YENEEA. This CDR3 contains 15 residues. Trimming took off 0 bases at V and 4 bases at J, with 10 bases between the two ends. CDR3 amino acids: CASSLERGAYNEQFF. The CDR3 coding sequence is TGTGCCAGCAGCTTAGAGAGGGGGGCGTACAATGAGCAGTTCTTC.

The chain couples TRBV23-1 to TRBJ1-3; D ambiguous. TRBV23-1 qualifies as an ORF whose function is uncertain. The CDR3 extends over 15 amino acids. V lost 6 bases and J lost 0, with 12 bases in between. The CDR3 nucleotides read TGCGCCAGCAGCCGGGAGGGAAACTCTGGAAACACCATATATTTT. Its protein is CASSREGNSGNTIYF.